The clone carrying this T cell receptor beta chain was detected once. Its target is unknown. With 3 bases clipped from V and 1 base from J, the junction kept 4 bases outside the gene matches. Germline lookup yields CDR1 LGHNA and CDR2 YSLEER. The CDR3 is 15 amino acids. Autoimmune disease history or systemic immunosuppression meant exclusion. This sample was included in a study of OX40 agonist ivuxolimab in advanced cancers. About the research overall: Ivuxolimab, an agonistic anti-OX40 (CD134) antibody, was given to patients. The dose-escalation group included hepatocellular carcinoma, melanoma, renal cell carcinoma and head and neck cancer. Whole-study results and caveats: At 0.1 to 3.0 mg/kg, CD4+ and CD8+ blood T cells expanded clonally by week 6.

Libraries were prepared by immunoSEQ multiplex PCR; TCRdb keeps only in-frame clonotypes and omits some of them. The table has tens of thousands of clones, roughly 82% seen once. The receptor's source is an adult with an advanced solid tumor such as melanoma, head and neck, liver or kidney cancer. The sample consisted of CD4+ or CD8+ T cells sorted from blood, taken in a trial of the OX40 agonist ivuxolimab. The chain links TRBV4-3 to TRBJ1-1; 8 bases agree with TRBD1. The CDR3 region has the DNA TGCGCCAGCAGCCACCGGACAGGGAGGAACACTGAAGCTTTCTTT. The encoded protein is CASSHRTGRNTEAFF.